This is a list of T cell receptor beta chains from one sample in a study of post-analysis software for immune sequencing data. TCRdb re-called the PCR reads with MiXCR, one entry per CDR3 protein. This table has hundreds of thousands of distinct CDR3 sequences, approximately 30% appearing once. The sample taken for sequencing was blood. The receptors here all came from a girl between 5 and 17 years old with multiple sclerosis. Both conserved end residues are trimmed from each CDR3. Fields, in order: J gene, V gene, D gene, CDR3 protein. D genes are given only for firm matches.

j_gene: TRBJ1-1; v_gene: TRBV7-2; d_gene: TRBD1; CDR3aa: ASSRTGNENTEAF
j_gene: TRBJ2-5; v_gene: TRBV12-3/TRBV12-4; d_gene: TRBD1; CDR3aa: ASSDSGTGFGETQY
j_gene: TRBJ2-1; v_gene: TRBV28; d_gene: NA; CDR3aa: ASSLTPQNEQF
j_gene: TRBJ2-1; v_gene: TRBV9; d_gene: TRBD2; CDR3aa: ASSVNWGTSGIYEQF
j_gene: TRBJ2-1; v_gene: TRBV6-2/TRBV6-3; d_gene: NA; CDR3aa: ASSFTRRGRIEQF
j_gene: TRBJ2-1; v_gene: TRBV6-4; d_gene: TRBD2; CDR3aa: ASSVGLAGDEQF
j_gene: TRBJ2-1; v_gene: TRBV7-2; d_gene: NA; CDR3aa: ASSLRRSEQF
j_gene: TRBJ2-1; v_gene: TRBV4-3; d_gene: TRBD2; CDR3aa: ASSQDSGRNNEQF
j_gene: TRBJ1-4; v_gene: TRBV5-1; d_gene: TRBD1; CDR3aa: ASSLAGTGVEKLF
j_gene: TRBJ2-1; v_gene: TRBV6-1; d_gene: NA; CDR3aa: ASTLIRDTLREQF
j_gene: TRBJ2-3; v_gene: TRBV2; d_gene: NA; CDR3aa: ASSEDRYTDTQY
j_gene: TRBJ2-1; v_gene: TRBV7-9; d_gene: TRBD1; CDR3aa: ASSSTQVDRYNGEEQF
j_gene: TRBJ1-2; v_gene: TRBV7-2; d_gene: NA; CDR3aa: ASSLAPGNGYT
j_gene: TRBJ2-1; v_gene: TRBV25-1; d_gene: NA; CDR3aa: ATGLRGGDEQF
j_gene: TRBJ2-1; v_gene: TRBV12-3/TRBV12-4; d_gene: TRBD2; CDR3aa: ASSGGESSGSWYNEQF
j_gene: TRBJ2-3; v_gene: TRBV7-2; d_gene: TRBD2; CDR3aa: ASSFSPGRGGGDTQY
j_gene: TRBJ1-2; v_gene: TRBV24-1; d_gene: NA; CDR3aa: ATSDSGTYGYT
j_gene: TRBJ2-7; v_gene: TRBV28; d_gene: TRBD2; CDR3aa: ASSLSGLAGNSYEQY
j_gene: TRBJ2-7; v_gene: TRBV5-1; d_gene: NA; CDR3aa: ASSPVAAYEQY
j_gene: TRBJ2-1; v_gene: TRBV11-2; d_gene: NA; CDR3aa: ASSRRGAGGRNEQF
j_gene: TRBJ2-7; v_gene: TRBV5-1; d_gene: NA; CDR3aa: ASSLRGFEQY
j_gene: TRBJ2-1; v_gene: TRBV7-8; d_gene: TRBD2; CDR3aa: ASSAGTSENNEQF
j_gene: TRBJ1-2; v_gene: TRBV4-3; d_gene: TRBD1; CDR3aa: ASSQDLRDRGAGYT
j_gene: TRBJ2-1; v_gene: TRBV3-1; d_gene: TRBD1; CDR3aa: ASSAWDSNNEQF
j_gene: TRBJ2-3; v_gene: TRBV10-3; d_gene: TRBD1; CDR3aa: AIDRGSDTQY
j_gene: TRBJ1-2; v_gene: TRBV15; d_gene: NA; CDR3aa: ATSRDNYGYT
j_gene: TRBJ2-6; v_gene: TRBV5-5; d_gene: NA; CDR3aa: ASSWEQGPGANVLT
j_gene: TRBJ2-4; v_gene: TRBV9; d_gene: NA; CDR3aa: ASIIWPGRLGKNIQY
j_gene: TRBJ2-7; v_gene: TRBV29-1; d_gene: NA; CDR3aa: SVVAYEQY
j_gene: TRBJ1-2; v_gene: TRBV9; d_gene: NA; CDR3aa: ASSVENWGRDGYT
j_gene: TRBJ2-1; v_gene: TRBV20-1; d_gene: NA; CDR3aa: SARRVGWLNNEQF
j_gene: TRBJ2-3; v_gene: TRBV20-1; d_gene: NA; CDR3aa: SAAPDYDNTDTQY
j_gene: TRBJ1-2; v_gene: TRBV7-2; d_gene: NA; CDR3aa: ASSLSRGSGVGVSGYT
j_gene: TRBJ1-5; v_gene: TRBV7-9; d_gene: TRBD1; CDR3aa: ASSLGQGLEQPQH
j_gene: TRBJ2-7; v_gene: TRBV4-3; d_gene: NA; CDR3aa: ASSQRTRNEQY
j_gene: TRBJ1-4; v_gene: TRBV10-3; d_gene: NA; CDR3aa: AISEAPGQGGKRF
j_gene: TRBJ2-1; v_gene: TRBV9; d_gene: NA; CDR3aa: ASSVQGRAPLNNEQF
j_gene: TRBJ2-3; v_gene: TRBV7-9; d_gene: TRBD2; CDR3aa: ASSLLGLAGGTDTQY
j_gene: TRBJ2-1; v_gene: TRBV5-1; d_gene: NA; CDR3aa: ASSLGHPQGEQF
j_gene: TRBJ2-1; v_gene: TRBV27; d_gene: TRBD2; CDR3aa: ASSLLGTSGREYNEQF
j_gene: TRBJ2-4; v_gene: TRBV29-1; d_gene: NA; CDR3aa: SVEAPGEQY
j_gene: TRBJ2-5; v_gene: TRBV7-9; d_gene: NA; CDR3aa: ASSPPGFSGEQY
j_gene: TRBJ1-1; v_gene: TRBV12-3/TRBV12-4; d_gene: NA; CDR3aa: ASSFNWDTEAF
j_gene: TRBJ2-1; v_gene: TRBV14; d_gene: NA; CDR3aa: ASSQRLPGWNNEQF
j_gene: TRBJ2-1; v_gene: TRBV3-1; d_gene: NA; CDR3aa: ASSRTNEQF
j_gene: TRBJ1-5; v_gene: TRBV20-1; d_gene: NA; CDR3aa: SASLAPGQPQH
j_gene: TRBJ2-7; v_gene: TRBV6-2/TRBV6-3; d_gene: TRBD2; CDR3aa: ASTKGDYYEQY